These 5 T cell receptor beta chains were all obtained from the same sample, sequenced in a study of blood T cell repertoires in COVID-19. Assay used: immunoSEQ multiplex PCR; TCRdb lists only in-frame clones, some missing. The table includes about 200,000 clones, 75% to 90% detected once. The specimen was peripheral blood. The receptors derive from a woman aged 70-85 years with COVID-19, enrolled during active disease.

The rearrangement links TRBV25-1 to TRBJ2-1; D possibly corresponds to TRBD1 (5 bases). Germline-derived CDR1 and CDR2 are MGHDK and SYGVNS. The CDR3 has 15 residues. The ends were cut back, 6 bases at V and 3 bases at J, with 15 bases in the middle. Written as DNA, the CDR3 is TGTGCCAGCAGGGCCTTTCGACAGTACTACAATGAGCAGTTCTTC. Protein product: CASRAFRQYYNEQFF.

Concerning this clone: Other DNA sequences in the same sample also yield this CDR3. The chain combines TRBV6-5 with TRBJ2-7; 7 bases agree with TRBD1. The CDR3 totals 14 residues. Trimming took 3 bases from V and 4 from J; bases not matched to a gene: 6. Germline CDR1 MNHEY, CDR2 SVGAGI. CDR3 sequence reads: CASSYRDREYEQYF. As DNA, the CDR3 is TGTGCCAGCAGTTATCGGGACAGAGAGTACGAGCAGTACTTC.

A single count supports this clone. This chain connects TRBV27 to TRBJ1-2; perhaps TRBD1 as D (6 bases). Germline CDR1 is MNHEY and CDR2 is SMNVEV (reference sequence). The CDR3 spans 14 residues. The ends were cut back, 4 bases at V and 5 bases at J, with 14 bases in the middle. This chain's CDR3 is CASSSAGVGYGYTF. The CDR3 DNA reads TGTGCCAGCAGTTCGGCAGGGGTGGGATATGGCTACACCTTC.

The chain has TRBV19 and TRBJ1-2; D not resolved. The CDR3 contains 12 residues. Trimming cost V 3 bases and J 7 bases, with 9 bases left between them. Germline loops: CDR1 LNHDA, CDR2 SQIVND (reference sequence). The DNA for the CDR3 is TGTGCCAGTAGTATTCTCGGGAGTGGCTACACCTTC. It is translated as CASSILGSGYTF.

The chain recombines TRBV7-2 with TRBJ2-7; TRBD2 matches at 7 bases. Per the germline V gene, CDR1 is SGHTA and CDR2 is FQGNSA. CDR3 length equals 15 residues. V gave up 3 bases and J gave up 3 bases; unmatched junction bases: 8. Here the CDR3 DNA reads TGTGCCAGCAGCTTCGCGACGGGAGGTAGCTACGAGCAGTACTTC. Protein product: CASSFATGGSYEQYF.